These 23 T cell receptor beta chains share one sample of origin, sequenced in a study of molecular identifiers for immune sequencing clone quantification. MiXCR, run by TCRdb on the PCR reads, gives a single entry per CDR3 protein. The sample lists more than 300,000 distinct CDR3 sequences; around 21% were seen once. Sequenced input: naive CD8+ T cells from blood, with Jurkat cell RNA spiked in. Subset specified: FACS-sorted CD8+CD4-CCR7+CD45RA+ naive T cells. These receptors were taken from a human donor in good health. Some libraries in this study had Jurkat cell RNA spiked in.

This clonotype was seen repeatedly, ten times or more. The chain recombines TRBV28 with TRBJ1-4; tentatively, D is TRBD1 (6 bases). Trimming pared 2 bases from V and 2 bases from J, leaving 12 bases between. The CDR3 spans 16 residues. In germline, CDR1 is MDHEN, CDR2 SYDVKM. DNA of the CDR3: TGTGCCAGCAGTTTAGTACGACAGGTTACTAATGAAAAACTGTTTTTT. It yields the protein CASSLVRQVTNEKLFF.

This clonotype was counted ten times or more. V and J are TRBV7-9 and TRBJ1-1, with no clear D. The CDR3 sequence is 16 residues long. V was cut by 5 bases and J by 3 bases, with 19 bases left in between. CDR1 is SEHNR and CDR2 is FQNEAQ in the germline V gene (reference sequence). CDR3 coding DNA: TGTGCCAGCAGCCCTACTTCATTCGAAGCGGACACTGAAGCTTTCTTT. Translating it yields CASSPTSFEADTEAFF.

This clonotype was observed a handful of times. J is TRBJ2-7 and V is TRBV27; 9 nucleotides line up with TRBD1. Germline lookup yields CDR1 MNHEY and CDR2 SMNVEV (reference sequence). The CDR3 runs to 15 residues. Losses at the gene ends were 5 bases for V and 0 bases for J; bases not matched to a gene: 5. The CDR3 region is CASSDRGGNSYEQYF. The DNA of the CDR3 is TGTGCCAGCAGTGACAGGGGGGGAAACTCCTACGAGCAGTACTTC.

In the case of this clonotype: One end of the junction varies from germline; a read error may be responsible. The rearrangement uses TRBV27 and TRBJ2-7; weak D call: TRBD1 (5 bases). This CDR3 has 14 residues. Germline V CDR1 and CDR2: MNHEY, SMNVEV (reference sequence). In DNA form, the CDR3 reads TGTGCCTGCAGTTTTTCAGGGCTTTCCTACGAGCAGTACTTC. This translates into CACSFSGLSYEQYF.

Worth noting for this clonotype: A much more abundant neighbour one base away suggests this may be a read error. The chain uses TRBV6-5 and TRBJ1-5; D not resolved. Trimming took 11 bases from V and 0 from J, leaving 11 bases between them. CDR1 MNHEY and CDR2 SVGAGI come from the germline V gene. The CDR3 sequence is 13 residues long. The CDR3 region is CACGVHSNQPQHF. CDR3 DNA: TGTGCCTGCGGGGTTCATAGCAATCAGCCCCAGCATTTT.

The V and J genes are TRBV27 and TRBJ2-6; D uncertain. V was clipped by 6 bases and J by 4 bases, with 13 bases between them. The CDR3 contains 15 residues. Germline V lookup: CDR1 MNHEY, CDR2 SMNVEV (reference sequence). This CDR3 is CASSLTGWGANVLTF. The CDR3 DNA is TGTGCCAGCAGCTTGACGGGCTGGGGGGCCAACGTCCTGACTTTC.

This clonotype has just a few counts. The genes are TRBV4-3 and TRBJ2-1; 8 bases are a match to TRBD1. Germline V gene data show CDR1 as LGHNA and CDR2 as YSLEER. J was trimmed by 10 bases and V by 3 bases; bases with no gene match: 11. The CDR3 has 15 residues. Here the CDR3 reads CASSQKDRAYYEQFF. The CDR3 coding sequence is TGCGCCAGCAGCCAGAAGGACAGGGCCTACTACGAGCAGTTCTTC.

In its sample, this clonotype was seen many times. The CDR3 nucleotides are TGTGCCACCAGTGATGGCCCGGGACGGAATCAGCCCCAGCATTTT. Translating gives CATSDGPGRNQPQHF. The chain recombines TRBV24-1 with TRBJ1-5, with D maybe TRBD1 (5 bases). This CDR3 is built from 15 residues. Germline CDR1 reads KGHDR; CDR2 reads SFDVKD. With 3 bases removed from V and 4 bases from J, the gap between germline ends came to 12 bases.

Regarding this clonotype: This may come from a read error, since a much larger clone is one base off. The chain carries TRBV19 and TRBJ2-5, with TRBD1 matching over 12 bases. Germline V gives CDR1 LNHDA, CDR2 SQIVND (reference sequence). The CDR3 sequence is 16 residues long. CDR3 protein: CASSIGTGGLEETQHF. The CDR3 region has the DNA TGTGCCAGTAGTATCGGGACAGGGGGCTTGGAAGAGACCCAGCACTTC.

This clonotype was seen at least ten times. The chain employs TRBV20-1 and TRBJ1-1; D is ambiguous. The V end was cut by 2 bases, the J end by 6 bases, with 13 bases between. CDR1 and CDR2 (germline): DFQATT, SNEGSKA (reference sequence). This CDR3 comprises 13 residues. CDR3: CSARPTQWAEAFF. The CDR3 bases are TGCAGTGCTAGACCGACCCAATGGGCTGAAGCTTTCTTT.

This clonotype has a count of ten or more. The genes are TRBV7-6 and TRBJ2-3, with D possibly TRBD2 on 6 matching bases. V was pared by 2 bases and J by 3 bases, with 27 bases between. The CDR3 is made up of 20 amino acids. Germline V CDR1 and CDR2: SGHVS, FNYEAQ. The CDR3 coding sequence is TGTGCCAGCAGCTTATTAGTTGGACGGGGAGGAGGGAGTAGTACAGATACGCAGTATTTT. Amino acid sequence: CASSLLVGRGGGSSTDTQYF.

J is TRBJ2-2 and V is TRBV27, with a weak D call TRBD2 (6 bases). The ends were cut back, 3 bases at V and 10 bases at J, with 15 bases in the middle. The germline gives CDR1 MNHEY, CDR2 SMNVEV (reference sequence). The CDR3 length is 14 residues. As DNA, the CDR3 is TGTGCCAGCAGTTTGGGGGGAGCGGGCGTGGAGCTGTTTTTT. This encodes CASSLGGAGVELFF.

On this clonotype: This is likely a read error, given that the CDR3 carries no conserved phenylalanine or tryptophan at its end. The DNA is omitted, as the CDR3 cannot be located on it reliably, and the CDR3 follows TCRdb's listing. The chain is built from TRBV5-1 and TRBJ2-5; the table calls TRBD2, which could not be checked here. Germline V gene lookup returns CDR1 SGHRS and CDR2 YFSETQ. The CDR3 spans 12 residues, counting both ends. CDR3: CASTPPGETRYL.

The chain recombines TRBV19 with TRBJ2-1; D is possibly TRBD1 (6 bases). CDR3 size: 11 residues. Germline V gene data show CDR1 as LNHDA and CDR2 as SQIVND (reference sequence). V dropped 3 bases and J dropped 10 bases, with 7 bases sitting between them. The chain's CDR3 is CASSITGEQFF. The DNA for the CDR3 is TGTGCCAGTAGTATTACAGGGGAGCAGTTCTTC. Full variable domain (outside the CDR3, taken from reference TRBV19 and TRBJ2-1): DGGITQSPKYLFRKEGQNVTLSCEQNLNHDAMYWYRQDPGQGLRLIYYSQIVNDFQKGDIAEGYSVSREKKESFPLTVTSAQKNPTAFYLCASSITGEQFFGPGTRLTVL.

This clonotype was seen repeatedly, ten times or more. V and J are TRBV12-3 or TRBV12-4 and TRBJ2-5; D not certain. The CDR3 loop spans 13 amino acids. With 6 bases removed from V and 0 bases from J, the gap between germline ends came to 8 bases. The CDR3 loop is CASSTDYQETQYF. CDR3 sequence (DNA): TGTGCCAGCAGCACTGACTACCAAGAGACCCAGTACTTC.

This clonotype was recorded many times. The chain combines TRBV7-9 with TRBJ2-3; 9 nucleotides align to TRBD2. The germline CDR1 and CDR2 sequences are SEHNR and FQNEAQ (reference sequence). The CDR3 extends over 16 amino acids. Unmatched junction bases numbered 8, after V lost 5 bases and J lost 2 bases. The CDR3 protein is CASSPRLAENTDTQYF. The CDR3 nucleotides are TGTGCCAGCAGCCCTCGACTAGCGGAAAACACAGATACGCAGTATTTT.

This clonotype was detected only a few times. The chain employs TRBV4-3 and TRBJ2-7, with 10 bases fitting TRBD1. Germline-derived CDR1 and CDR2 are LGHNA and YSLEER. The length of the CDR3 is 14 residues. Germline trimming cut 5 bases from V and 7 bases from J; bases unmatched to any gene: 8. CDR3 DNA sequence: TGCGCCAGCAGCTGGCGACAGGGGGCGCAGGAGCAGTACTTC. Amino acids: CASSWRQGAQEQYF.

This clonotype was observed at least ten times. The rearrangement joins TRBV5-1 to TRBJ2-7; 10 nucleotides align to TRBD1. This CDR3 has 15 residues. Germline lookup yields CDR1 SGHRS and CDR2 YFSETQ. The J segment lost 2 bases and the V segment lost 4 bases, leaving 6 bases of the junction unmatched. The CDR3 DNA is TGCGCCAGCAGCGTTTCCGGGACAGGGGCCTACGAGCAGTACTTC. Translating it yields CASSVSGTGAYEQYF.

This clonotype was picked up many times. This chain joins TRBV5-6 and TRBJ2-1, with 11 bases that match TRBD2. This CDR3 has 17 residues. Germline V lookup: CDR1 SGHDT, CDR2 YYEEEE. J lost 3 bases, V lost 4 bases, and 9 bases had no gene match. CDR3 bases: TGTGCCAGCAGCCCTACAAGGACTAGCGGGTACTACAATGAGCAGTTCTTC. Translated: CASSPTRTSGYYNEQFF.

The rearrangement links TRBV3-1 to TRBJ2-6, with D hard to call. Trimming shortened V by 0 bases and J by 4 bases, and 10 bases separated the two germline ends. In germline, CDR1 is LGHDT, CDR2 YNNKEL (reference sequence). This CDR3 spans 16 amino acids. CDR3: CASSQDYRPGANVLTF. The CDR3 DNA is TGTGCCAGCAGCCAAGATTACAGACCGGGGGCCAACGTCCTGACTTTC.

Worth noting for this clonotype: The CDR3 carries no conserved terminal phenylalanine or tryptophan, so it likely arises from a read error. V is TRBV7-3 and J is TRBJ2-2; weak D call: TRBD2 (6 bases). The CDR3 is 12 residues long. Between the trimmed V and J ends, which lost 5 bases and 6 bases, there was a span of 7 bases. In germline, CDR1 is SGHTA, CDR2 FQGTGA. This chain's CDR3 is CASSPGAGELFL. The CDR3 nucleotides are TGTGCCAGCAGCCCGGGGGCCGGGGAGCTGTTTCTT.

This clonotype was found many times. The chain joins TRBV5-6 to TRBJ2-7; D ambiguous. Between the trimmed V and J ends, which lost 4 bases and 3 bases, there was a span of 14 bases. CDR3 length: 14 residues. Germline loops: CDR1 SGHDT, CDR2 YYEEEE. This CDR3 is CASSPSLQVYEQYF. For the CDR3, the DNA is TGTGCCAGCAGCCCGTCCCTCCAAGTCTACGAGCAGTACTTC.

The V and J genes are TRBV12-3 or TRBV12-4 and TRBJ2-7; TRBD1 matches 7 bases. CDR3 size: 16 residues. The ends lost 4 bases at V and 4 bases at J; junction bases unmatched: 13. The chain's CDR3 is CASSSADGQDPYEQYF. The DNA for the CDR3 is TGTGCCAGCAGTTCAGCAGACGGACAGGATCCTTACGAGCAGTACTTC.